The 9 T cell receptor beta chains in this list originate from one sample, sequenced in a study of naive and memory T cell subsets. The SP2 primer and nested alpha and beta constant region primers amplified ligated cDNA in four rounds. One entry per CDR3 protein, called by TCRdb with MiXCR from the 5' RACE reads. The repertoire holds around 48,000 distinct CDR3 sequences, with roughly 4.7% as singletons. A UMI-containing oligonucleotide was joined by 3' ligation to the TCR cDNA template. These receptors were taken from a female donor in good health.

This clonotype was seen ten or more times. CDR3 DNA sequence: TGCAGTGCTAGTGGGCCGAACACCGGGGAGCTGTTTTTT. The encoded protein is CSASGPNTGELFF. This sequence joins TRBV20-1 and TRBJ2-2; D call uncertain. The CDR3 has 13 residues. Germline CDR1 is DFQATT and CDR2 is SNEGSKA (reference sequence). V gave up 3 bases and J gave up 0 bases, with 5 bases separating them.

This clonotype showed up many times. V gene TRBV7-3 combines with J gene TRBJ2-3, with TRBD2 matching over 9 bases. The germline CDR1 and CDR2 sequences are SGHTA and FQGTGA. The CDR3 runs to 19 residues. Unmatched junction bases numbered 13, after V lost 0 bases and J lost 3 bases. The CDR3 spells CASSLTGASGIGSTDTQYF. The CDR3 DNA sequence: TGTGCCAGCAGCTTAACGGGGGCTAGCGGGATTGGATCAACAGATACGCAGTATTTT. The full variable domain, rest sourced from reference TRBV7-3 and TRBJ2-3, is GAGVSQTPSNKVTEKGKYVELRCDPISGHTALYWYRQSLGQGPEFLIYFQGTGAADDSGLPNDRFFAVRPEGSVSTLKIQRTERGDSAVYLCASSLTGASGIGSTDTQYFGPGTRLTVL.

This rearrangement joins TRBV5-1 to TRBJ1-6; D might be TRBD1 (6 bases). The CDR3 consists of 15 residues. Trimming cost V 0 bases and J 8 bases, with 12 bases left between them. CDR1 is SGHRS and CDR2 is YFSETQ in the germline V gene. CDR3 coding DNA: TGCGCCAGCAGCTTGGCGGGGGGCAATTATTCACCCCTCCACTTT. It translates to CASSLAGGNYSPLHF.

This clonotype was counted at least ten times. This chain uses TRBV4-2 with TRBJ2-5; 11 bases are shared with TRBD2. Germline assignment: CDR1 LGHNA and CDR2 YNFKEQ. J was trimmed by 9 bases and V by 1 base; bases with no gene match: 13. This CDR3 region has 17 residues. CDR3 nucleotides: TGTGCCAGCAGCCAAGGGGGACTAGCGGACCCCAGGGGGGCCCAGTACTTC. It specifies CASSQGGLADPRGAQYF.

The CDR3 loop reads CASSRGQPGANVLTF. The CDR3 bases are TGTGCCAGTAGCAGGGGGCAGCCTGGGGCCAACGTCCTGACTTTC. This chain connects TRBV19 to TRBJ2-6; 8 bases agree with TRBD1. Trimming removed 6 bases from V and 2 bases from J; junction bases left unmatched: 3. The CDR3 length is 15 residues. From germline, CDR1 is LNHDA and CDR2 SQIVND (reference sequence).

With regard to this clonotype: An end of the junction does not agree with germline; a read error may underlie this. This sequence joins TRBV27 and TRBJ2-7; D could derive from TRBD1 or TRBD2 (5 bases each). Germline CDR1 is MNHEY and CDR2 is SMNVEV (reference sequence). The CDR3 length is 11 residues. The CDR3 sequence is CASIRDGVHHF. The CDR3 nucleotides read TGTGCCAGCATCCGGGACGGAGTGCACCACTTC.

The chain joins TRBV3-1 to TRBJ1-5; D ambiguous. Per germline, CDR1 LGHDT and CDR2 YNNKEL (reference sequence). This CDR3 contains 15 residues. V lost 4 bases to trimming and J lost 6 bases, with 16 bases between them. CDR3 amino acids: CASSRNTAGTQPQHF. CDR3 sequence (DNA): TGTGCCAGCAGCCGGAACACCGCGGGTACTCAGCCCCAGCATTTT.

This clonotype was seen repeatedly, ten times or more. The chain carries TRBV6-2 or TRBV6-3 and TRBJ2-3, with D perhaps matching TRBD1 or TRBD2 (5 bases each). The ends were cut back, 2 bases at V and 2 bases at J, with 11 bases in the middle. Germline CDR1 reads MNHEY; CDR2 reads SVGEGT. CDR3 size: 15 residues. The CDR3 DNA is TGTGCCAGCAGTTACGAGAGGGGAGTCACAGATACGCAGTATTTT. Translating gives CASSYERGVTDTQYF.

In this sample, this clonotype turned up many times. This chain connects TRBV6-5 to TRBJ1-4, with D unresolved. The CDR3 contains 15 residues. The germline gives CDR1 MNHEY, CDR2 SVGAGI. With 2 bases removed from V and 0 bases from J, the gap between germline ends came to 7 bases. The CDR3 sequence is CASSYEGATNEKLFF. CDR3 coding DNA: TGTGCCAGCAGTTACGAGGGTGCAACTAATGAAAAACTGTTTTTT.